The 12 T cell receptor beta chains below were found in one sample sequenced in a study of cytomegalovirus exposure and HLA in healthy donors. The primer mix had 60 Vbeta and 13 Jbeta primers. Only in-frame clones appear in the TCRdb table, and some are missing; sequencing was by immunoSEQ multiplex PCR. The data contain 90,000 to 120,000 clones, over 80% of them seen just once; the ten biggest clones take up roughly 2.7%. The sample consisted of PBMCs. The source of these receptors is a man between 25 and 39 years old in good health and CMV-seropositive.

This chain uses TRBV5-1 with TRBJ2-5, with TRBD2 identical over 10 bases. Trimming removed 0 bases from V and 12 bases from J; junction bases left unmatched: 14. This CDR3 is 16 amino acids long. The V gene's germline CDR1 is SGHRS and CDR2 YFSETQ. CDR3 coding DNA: TGCGCCAGCAGCTTGGCCGAAGGACAGCGGGGGGGCATCGAGTACTTC. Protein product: CASSLAEGQRGGIEYF.

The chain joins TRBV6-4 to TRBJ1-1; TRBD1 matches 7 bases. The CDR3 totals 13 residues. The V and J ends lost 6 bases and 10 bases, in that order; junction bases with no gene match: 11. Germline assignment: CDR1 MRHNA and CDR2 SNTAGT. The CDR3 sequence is CASRPPGGHVAFF. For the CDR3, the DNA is TGTGCCAGCAGGCCCCCAGGGGGACATGTAGCTTTCTTT.

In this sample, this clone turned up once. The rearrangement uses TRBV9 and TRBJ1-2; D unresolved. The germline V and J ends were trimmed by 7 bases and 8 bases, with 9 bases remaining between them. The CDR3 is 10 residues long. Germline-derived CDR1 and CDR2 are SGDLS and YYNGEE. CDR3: CASGGYGYTF. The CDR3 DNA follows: TGTGCCAGCGGAGGGTACGGCTACACCTTC.

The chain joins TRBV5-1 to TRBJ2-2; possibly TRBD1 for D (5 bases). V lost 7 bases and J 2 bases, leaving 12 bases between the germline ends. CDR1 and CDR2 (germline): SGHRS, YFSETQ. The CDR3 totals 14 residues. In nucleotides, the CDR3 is TGCGCCAGCGGGGCAGGCCCTAACACCGGGGAGCTGTTTTTT. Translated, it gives CASGAGPNTGELFF.

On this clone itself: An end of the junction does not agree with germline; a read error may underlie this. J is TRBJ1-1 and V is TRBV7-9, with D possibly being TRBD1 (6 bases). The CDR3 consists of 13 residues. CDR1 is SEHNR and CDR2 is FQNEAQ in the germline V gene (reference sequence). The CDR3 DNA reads TGTTCCAGCAGCATTTCAGGGGACACTGAAGCTTTCTTT. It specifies CSSSISGDTEAFF.

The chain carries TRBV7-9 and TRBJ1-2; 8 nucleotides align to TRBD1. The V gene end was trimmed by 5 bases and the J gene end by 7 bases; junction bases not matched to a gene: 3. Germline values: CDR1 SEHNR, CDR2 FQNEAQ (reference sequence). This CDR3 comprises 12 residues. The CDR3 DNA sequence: TGTGCCAGCAGCCCAGGACAGGGTGGCTACACCTTC. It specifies CASSPGQGGYTF.

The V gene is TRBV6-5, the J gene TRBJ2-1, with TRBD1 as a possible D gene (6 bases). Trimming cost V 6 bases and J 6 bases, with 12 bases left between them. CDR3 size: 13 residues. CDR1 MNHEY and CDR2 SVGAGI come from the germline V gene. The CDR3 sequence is CASSPTGSNEQFF. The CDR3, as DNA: TGTGCCAGCAGCCCCACAGGGAGCAATGAGCAGTTCTTC.

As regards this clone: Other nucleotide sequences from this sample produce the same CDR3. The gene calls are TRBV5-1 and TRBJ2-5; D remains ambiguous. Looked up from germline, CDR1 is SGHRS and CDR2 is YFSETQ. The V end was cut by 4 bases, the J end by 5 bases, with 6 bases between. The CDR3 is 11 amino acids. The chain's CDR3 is CASSTGETQYF. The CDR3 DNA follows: TGCGCCAGCAGCACCGGGGAGACCCAGTACTTC.

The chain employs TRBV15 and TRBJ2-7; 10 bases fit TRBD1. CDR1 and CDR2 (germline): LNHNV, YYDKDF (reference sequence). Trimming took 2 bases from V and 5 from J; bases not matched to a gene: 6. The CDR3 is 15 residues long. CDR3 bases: TGTGCCACCAGCAGATCGACCGGGACAGGGGACGAGCAGTACTTC. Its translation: CATSRSTGTGDEQYF.

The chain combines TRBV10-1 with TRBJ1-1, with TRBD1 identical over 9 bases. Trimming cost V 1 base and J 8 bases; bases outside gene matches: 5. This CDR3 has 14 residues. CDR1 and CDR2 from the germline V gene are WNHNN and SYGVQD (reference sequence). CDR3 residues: CASSEYLGQGEAFF. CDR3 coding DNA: TGCGCCAGCAGTGAGTATCTGGGACAGGGAGAAGCTTTCTTT.

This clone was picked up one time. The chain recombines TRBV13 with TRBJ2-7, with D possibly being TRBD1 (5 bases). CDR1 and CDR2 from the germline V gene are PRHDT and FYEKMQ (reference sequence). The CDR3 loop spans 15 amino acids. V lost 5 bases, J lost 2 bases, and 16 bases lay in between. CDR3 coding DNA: TGTGCCAGCAGCCCCAGACCAACAGGCCCCTACGAGCAGTACTTC. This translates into CASSPRPTGPYEQYF.

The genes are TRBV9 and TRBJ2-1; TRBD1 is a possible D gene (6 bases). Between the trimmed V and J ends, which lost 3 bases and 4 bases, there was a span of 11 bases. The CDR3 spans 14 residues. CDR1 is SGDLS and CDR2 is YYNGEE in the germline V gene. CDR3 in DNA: TGTGCCAGCAGCGGGGCAGGGGTGTACAATGAGCAGTTCTTC. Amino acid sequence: CASSGAGVYNEQFF.